This entry is about one T cell receptor beta chain. There is no known antigen for this receptor. Within one base of it there is no much larger clone, and no base qualities were kept. The trial excluded patients who had a history of autoimmune disease or were on systemic immunosuppression. Peripheral blood for TCR sequencing was collected from all dose cohorts at baseline, on cycle 4 day 1, and on cycle 7 day 1. The samples were drawn from a first-in-human, open-label, multicenter phase I dose-escalation trial of ivuxolimab. Adults with locally advanced or metastatic melanoma, renal cell carcinoma, hepatocellular carcinoma or head and neck squamous cell carcinoma were enrolled in the trial. CD4+ and CD8+ T cells were sorted separately from peripheral blood before TCR sequencing. The sample originates from a study of OX40 agonist ivuxolimab in advanced cancers. For the study in its entirety: Ivuxolimab was a fully human IgG2 agonistic monoclonal antibody targeting the costimulatory receptor OX40 (CD134). Intravenous ivuxolimab was administered to patients every 2 weeks at six dose levels: 0.01, 0.1, 0.3, 1.5, 3 and 10 mg/kg. Of the roughly 50 dose-escalation patients, hepatocellular carcinoma was present in roughly 19, melanoma in around 15, renal cell carcinoma in 9 and head and neck cancer in 9. In the dose-escalation cohort, about four fifths of patients were male, and the mean age was roughly 60 years with a range of roughly 20 to 85. Prior anti-PD-1, anti-PD-L1 or anti-CTLA-4 therapy was permitted, and 35% to 40% of dose-escalation patients had received checkpoint inhibitors. Partial responses were achieved by three dose-escalation patients, of whom one had hepatocellular carcinoma and two had cutaneous melanoma. The point of sequencing TCRbeta in the periphery was to test whether ivuxolimab changed TCR sequence diversity and drove clonal T-cell expansion. The paper reports the monotherapy dose-escalation portion (N = 52 patients) of the phase I ivuxolimab trial.

For sequencing of the TCRbeta CDR3 region, genomic DNA was extracted from the sorted cells. The immunoSEQ Assay was used for sequencing of TCRbeta CDR3 regions. Here the immuneACCESS table is served through TCRdb, limited to in-frame sequences with V and J called. Missing clones are a known gap in these copies; in checked studies unresolved V genes cover under half, and the rest lacks a known reason. The sample yields tens of thousands of clones; 75% to 90% were counted once. The top ten clonotypes cover 0.3% to 0.45% of the sample. V is reduced by 3 bases and J by 3 bases, leaving a spacing of 16 bases between them. The germline V gene (reference sequence) gives CDR1 as SGHNT and CDR2 as YYREEE. The CDR3 runs 16 residues from the cysteine to the phenylalanine. The entry retains the CDR3 DNA only, 48 bases that are in frame from base 1. Beyond this particular receptor, the publication reports: At doses of 0.1 to 3.0 mg/kg, clonal expansion of both CD4+ and CD8+ T cells in blood was seen between baseline and week 6. The antigen specificity of the peripheral T cells that underwent clonal expansion was not determined. In the 0.1-3.0 mg/kg groups, partial responders had among the lowest normalized peripheral clonal expansion, particularly in CD8+ T cells. Low levels of normalized T-cell clonal expansion were also seen in some patients who did not respond. After ivuxolimab, expanded clones were on average more numerous among CD8+ T cells than among CD4+ T cells.

The clonotype comes from an adult with an advanced solid tumor such as melanoma, head and neck, liver or kidney cancer. The sequence is built from TRBV5-4 and TRBJ2-1; the best D guess is TRBD2, with 6 bases matching. Sequences were derived from CD4+ or CD8+ T cells sorted from blood, sampled in a trial of the OX40 agonist ivuxolimab. The sequence in DNA is TGTGCCAGCAGCTCGGAACCGGGACTTAACTACAATGAGCAGTTCTTC. Translated, it gives CASSSEPGLNYNEQFF.